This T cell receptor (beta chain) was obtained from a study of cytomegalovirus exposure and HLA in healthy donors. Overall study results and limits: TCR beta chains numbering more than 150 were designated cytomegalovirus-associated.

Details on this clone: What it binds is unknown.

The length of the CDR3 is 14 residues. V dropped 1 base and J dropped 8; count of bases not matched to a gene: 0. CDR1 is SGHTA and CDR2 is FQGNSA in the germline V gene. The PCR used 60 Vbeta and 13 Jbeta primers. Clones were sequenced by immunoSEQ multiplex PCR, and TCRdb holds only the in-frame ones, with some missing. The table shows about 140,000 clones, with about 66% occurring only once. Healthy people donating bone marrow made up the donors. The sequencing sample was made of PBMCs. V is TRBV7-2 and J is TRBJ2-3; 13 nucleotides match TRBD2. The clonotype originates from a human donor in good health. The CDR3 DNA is TGTGCCAGCAGCTTAGGACTAGCGGGAGGTACGCAGTATTTT. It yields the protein CASSLGLAGGTQYF.